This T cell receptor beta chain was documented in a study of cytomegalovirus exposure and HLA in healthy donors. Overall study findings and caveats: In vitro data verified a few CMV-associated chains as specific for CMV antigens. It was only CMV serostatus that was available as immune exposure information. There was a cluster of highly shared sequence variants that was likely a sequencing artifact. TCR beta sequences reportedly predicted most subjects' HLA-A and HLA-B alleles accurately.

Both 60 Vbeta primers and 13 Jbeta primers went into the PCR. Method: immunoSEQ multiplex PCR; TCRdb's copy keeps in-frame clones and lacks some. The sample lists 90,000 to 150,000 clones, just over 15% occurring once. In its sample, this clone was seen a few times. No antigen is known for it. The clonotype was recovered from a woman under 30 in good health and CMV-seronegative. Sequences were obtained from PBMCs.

The CDR3 DNA sequence: TGCGCCAGCAGCCAAGGGGAGCGCCTCTACGAGCAGTACTTC. This gives the protein CASSQGERLYEQYF. The chain carries TRBV4-1 and TRBJ2-7, with D possibly being TRBD2 (5 bases). The V gene's germline CDR1 is MGHRA and CDR2 YSYEKL. CDR3 length equals 14 residues. The germline V and J ends were trimmed by 1 base and 3 bases, with 10 bases remaining between them.